A selection of T cell receptor beta chains follows, all from one sample in a study of T-cell reconstitution after alpha-beta-depleted transplantation in children. TCRdb re-called the PCR reads through MiXCR, storing one row per CDR3 protein. The sample holds about 200,000 distinct CDR3 sequences, about 14% seen once. The source was PBMCs from the stem cell graft donor, collected from the stem cell graft. The receptor source for this set is a human donor who donated a stem cell graft to a child with acute lymphoblastic leukemia. The CDR3 runs from the conserved cysteine through the conserved F or W. The D gene is left open where the match is weak. Only part of the rows carry a size: once, few, many, or a class if the clone is expanded.

d_call: -; clone_size: once; j_call: TRBJ1-1; v_call: TRBV12-3/TRBV12-4; cdr3_nt: TGTGCCAGCACAATAGCTGGGGGAAGCACTGAAGCTTTCTTT; cdr3_aa: CASTIAGGSTEAFF
d_call: -; clone_size: many; j_call: TRBJ1-6; v_call: TRBV7-6; cdr3_nt: TGTGCCAGCAGCCGCGGGGGCAGCCTACATAATTCACCCCTCCACTTT; cdr3_aa: CASSRGGSLHNSPLHF
d_call: TRBD1; clone_size: -; j_call: TRBJ2-3; v_call: TRBV27; cdr3_nt: TGTGCCAGCAGTTTAACAGGGACAGGTATATACGATACGCAGTATTTT; cdr3_aa: CASSLTGTGIYDTQYF
d_call: TRBD1; clone_size: many; j_call: TRBJ2-7; v_call: TRBV27; cdr3_nt: TGTGCCAGCAGTCCCGGGACAGGGAGGTCCGAGCAGTACTTC; cdr3_aa: CASSPGTGRSEQYF
d_call: -; clone_size: many; j_call: TRBJ2-1; v_call: TRBV30; cdr3_nt: TGTGCCTGGGTGGCGAAGGGCCCCTACAATGAGCAGTTCTTC; cdr3_aa: CAWVAKGPYNEQFF
d_call: -; clone_size: many; j_call: TRBJ1-1; v_call: TRBV6-5; cdr3_nt: TGTGCCAGCAGCGCTGAAAGGGCAGGGGTTATGGACACTGAAGCTTTCTTT; cdr3_aa: CASSAERAGVMDTEAFF
d_call: -; clone_size: -; j_call: TRBJ1-2; v_call: TRBV29-1; cdr3_nt: TGCAGCGTTGAAGAAAGGACAGACACTAACTATGGCTACACCTTC; cdr3_aa: CSVEERTDTNYGYTF
d_call: -; clone_size: many; j_call: TRBJ1-4; v_call: TRBV12-3/TRBV12-4; cdr3_nt: TGTGCCAGCAGTTTGGCCTCAACTAATGAAAAACTGTTTTTT; cdr3_aa: CASSLASTNEKLFF
d_call: TRBD1; clone_size: many; j_call: TRBJ1-2; v_call: TRBV29-1; cdr3_nt: TGCAGCGTTCCATCAGGGGGGGGTGGCTACACCTTC; cdr3_aa: CSVPSGGGGYTF
d_call: -; clone_size: few; j_call: TRBJ2-6; v_call: TRBV12-3/TRBV12-4; cdr3_nt: TGTGCCAGCAGTTTCTACGGGGTAGACGGGTCTGGGGCCAACGTCCTGACTTTC; cdr3_aa: CASSFYGVDGSGANVLTF
d_call: -; clone_size: many; j_call: TRBJ1-4; v_call: TRBV3-1; cdr3_nt: TGTGCCAGCAGCCAAGATGTCAACGAAAAACTGTTTTTT; cdr3_aa: CASSQDVNEKLFF
d_call: -; clone_size: many; j_call: TRBJ2-5; v_call: TRBV12-3/TRBV12-4; cdr3_nt: TGTGCCAGCAGTTTTTCACAAGGGGAGACCCAGTACTTC; cdr3_aa: CASSFSQGETQYF
d_call: TRBD1; clone_size: many; j_call: TRBJ2-1; v_call: TRBV7-9; cdr3_nt: TGTGCCAGCAGCTCGACAGGGTTGCTTGAGCAGTTCTTC; cdr3_aa: CASSSTGLLEQFF
d_call: -; clone_size: many; j_call: TRBJ2-5; v_call: TRBV10-3; cdr3_nt: TGTGCCATCAGCCTCCGGGACTCGCGGGAGACCCAGTACTTC; cdr3_aa: CAISLRDSRETQYF
d_call: TRBD1; clone_size: few; j_call: TRBJ2-1; v_call: TRBV12-3/TRBV12-4; cdr3_nt: TGTGCCAGCAGCCTTAGTGTCGGACAGGGGGTCTTGGGGAATGAGCAGTTCTTC; cdr3_aa: CASSLSVGQGVLGNEQFF
d_call: -; clone_size: many; j_call: TRBJ2-2; v_call: TRBV5-1; cdr3_nt: TGCGCCAGCAGCCAGGACCTCCGGACCGGGGAGCTGTTTTTT; cdr3_aa: CASSQDLRTGELFF
d_call: TRBD2; clone_size: -; j_call: TRBJ2-4; v_call: TRBV4-2; cdr3_nt: TGTGCCAGCAGCCAAGATTTCTCAGCGGGAGGGGTACTAGCCAAAAACATTCAGTACTTC; cdr3_aa: CASSQDFSAGGVLAKNIQYF
d_call: TRBD1; clone_size: many; j_call: TRBJ2-7; v_call: TRBV12-3/TRBV12-4; cdr3_nt: TGTGCCAGCAGTCCGGGACAGGGGACTCACTACGAGCAGTACTTC; cdr3_aa: CASSPGQGTHYEQYF
d_call: TRBD2; clone_size: -; j_call: TRBJ2-7; v_call: TRBV7-6; cdr3_nt: TGTGCCAGCAGTATCGGGACTAGCGGGATTGGATCCTACGAGCAGTACTTC; cdr3_aa: CASSIGTSGIGSYEQYF
d_call: -; clone_size: many; j_call: TRBJ2-2; v_call: TRBV29-1; cdr3_nt: TGCAGCGTTGTTCGAAGGGGGGAGCTGTTTTTT; cdr3_aa: CSVVRRGELFF
d_call: -; clone_size: many; j_call: TRBJ1-2; v_call: TRBV12-3/TRBV12-4; cdr3_nt: TGTGCCAGCGTTCTTGGGTTAGGGACAAACTCCTATGGCTACACCTTC; cdr3_aa: CASVLGLGTNSYGYTF
d_call: -; clone_size: many; j_call: TRBJ2-5; v_call: TRBV29-1; cdr3_nt: TGCAGCGCTGGGGGGTACCCACGACAAGAGACCCAGTACTTC; cdr3_aa: CSAGGYPRQETQYF
d_call: -; clone_size: many; j_call: TRBJ2-1; v_call: TRBV20-1; cdr3_nt: TGCAGTGCTCAAATGGGGGGCGGGACCCACAATGAGCAGTTCTTC; cdr3_aa: CSAQMGGGTHNEQFF
d_call: -; clone_size: many; j_call: TRBJ1-1; v_call: TRBV5-5; cdr3_nt: TGTGCCAGCAGCTTGGGGATTACCACTGAAGCTTTCTTT; cdr3_aa: CASSLGITTEAFF
d_call: TRBD2; clone_size: many; j_call: TRBJ2-3; v_call: TRBV5-1; cdr3_nt: TGCGCCAGCAGCTTGGTAGCGGGGGGATTGGATACGCAGTATTTT; cdr3_aa: CASSLVAGGLDTQYF
d_call: -; clone_size: many; j_call: TRBJ2-7; v_call: TRBV28; cdr3_nt: TGTGCCAGCAGCTCTTTAGGAGTGAATTACGAGCAGTACTTC; cdr3_aa: CASSSLGVNYEQYF
d_call: TRBD1; clone_size: many; j_call: TRBJ1-5; v_call: TRBV5-6; cdr3_nt: TGTGCCAGCAGCCACAGGGGAGAGGGCAATCAGCCCCAGCATTTT; cdr3_aa: CASSHRGEGNQPQHF
d_call: TRBD2; clone_size: few; j_call: TRBJ2-2; v_call: TRBV28; cdr3_nt: TGTGCCAGCAGTCCGGCGGGGGACGGCGCGAACACCGGGGAGCTGTTTTTT; cdr3_aa: CASSPAGDGANTGELFF
d_call: -; clone_size: -; j_call: TRBJ2-6; v_call: TRBV19; cdr3_nt: TGTGCCAGTAGTATAGGACGGCGCTCTGGGGCCAACGTCCTGACTTTC; cdr3_aa: CASSIGRRSGANVLTF
d_call: -; clone_size: many; j_call: TRBJ2-1; v_call: TRBV29-1; cdr3_nt: TGCAGCGTTGAAGTGCTCACGGTCGGCTCCTACAATGAGCAGTTCTTC; cdr3_aa: CSVEVLTVGSYNEQFF
d_call: -; clone_size: many; j_call: TRBJ2-1; v_call: TRBV12-3/TRBV12-4; cdr3_nt: TGTGCCAGCAGTTTTGTAAATGAGCAGTTCTTC; cdr3_aa: CASSFVNEQFF
d_call: -; clone_size: few; j_call: TRBJ2-3; v_call: TRBV6-1; cdr3_nt: TGTGCCAGCACCCTACTAAACTATGCAGATACGCAGTATTTT; cdr3_aa: CASTLLNYADTQYF
d_call: TRBD2; clone_size: many; j_call: TRBJ2-5; v_call: TRBV12-3/TRBV12-4; cdr3_nt: TGTGCCAGCAGATTAGCGGGAGGATGGGAGACCCAGTACTTC; cdr3_aa: CASRLAGGWETQYF
d_call: TRBD2; clone_size: many; j_call: TRBJ2-5; v_call: TRBV10-2; cdr3_nt: TGCGCCAGCAGTAAAGCGGGGTCCAGGCAAGAGACCCAGTACTTC; cdr3_aa: CASSKAGSRQETQYF
d_call: TRBD1; clone_size: -; j_call: TRBJ1-5; v_call: TRBV20-1; cdr3_nt: TGCAGTGCAAAACGACAGGGGTATAGCAATCAGCCCCAGCATTTT; cdr3_aa: CSAKRQGYSNQPQHF
d_call: TRBD2; clone_size: few; j_call: TRBJ2-1; v_call: TRBV10-3; cdr3_nt: TGTGCCATCAGTGACCCACTAGCGGGGGCCTACAATGAGCAGTTCTTC; cdr3_aa: CAISDPLAGAYNEQFF
d_call: -; clone_size: few; j_call: TRBJ1-2; v_call: TRBV4-1; cdr3_nt: TGCACCAGCAGCCAGGGAATCACACAGGGACACTATGGCTACACCTTC; cdr3_aa: CTSSQGITQGHYGYTF
d_call: -; clone_size: many; j_call: TRBJ2-1; v_call: TRBV19; cdr3_nt: TGTGCCAGTAGCCGGTGGCATGAGCAGTTCTTC; cdr3_aa: CASSRWHEQFF
d_call: -; clone_size: once; j_call: TRBJ1-5; v_call: TRBV27; cdr3_nt: TGTGCCAGCAGTTCCACTTACTGGGATAGCAATCAGCCCCAGCATTTT; cdr3_aa: CASSSTYWDSNQPQHF